In this sample, the clone carrying this T cell receptor (beta chain) turned up once. The data were taken from a study of shared clonotypes between healthy human individuals. The CDR3 length is 14 residues. Germline assignment: CDR1 GTSNPN and CDR2 SVGIG (reference sequence). Trimming shortened V by 0 bases and J by 5 bases, and 14 bases separated the two germline ends. Sequencing was performed with immunoSEQ multiplex PCR; in TCRdb, only in-frame clones are kept and a portion is missing. Of some 2,500,000 clones in the sample, around 92% were seen once. V is TRBV30 and J is TRBJ2-7, with D perhaps TRBD2 (5 bases). Sequencing was done on a sample of naive CD4+ T cells from PBMCs. Noted subset: CD45RA+ positively selected. The clonotype comes from a young man in good health. Some clones in this sample may be carry-over from other donors' samples. The CDR3 sequence: CAWSVGGSPHEQYF. CDR3 DNA: TGTGCCTGGAGTGTCGGTGGGAGTCCTCACGAGCAGTACTTC.